A single sample gave rise to the 2 T cell receptor beta chains below, sequenced in a study of blood T cells in healthy people across ages. Through a sample-barcoded 5' primer and a J-beta primer mix, a second PCR was run for roughly 6 to 11 cycles. One entry per CDR3 protein, called by TCRdb with MiXCR from the 5' RACE reads. The table shows some 710,000 distinct CDR3 sequences, with about 47% occurring only once. The sample consisted of blood. The receptors originated from a man older than 75 in good health.

As to this clonotype: The CDR3 does not close with the conserved phenylalanine or tryptophan, likely indicating a read error. The rearrangement uses TRBV5-1 and TRBJ2-7, with TRBD2 identical over 12 bases. This CDR3 contains 17 residues. Looked up from germline, CDR1 is SGHRS and CDR2 is YFSETQ. Trimming took 1 base from V and 5 from J; bases not matched to a gene: 10. The CDR3 here is CASSLNNGLAGTDEQYL. The CDR3, as DNA: TGCGCCAGCAGCTTGAACAACGGACTAGCGGGAACCGACGAGCAGTACTTA.

The genes are TRBV6-2 or TRBV6-3 and TRBJ2-7, with D perhaps assigned TRBD1 or TRBD2 (5 bases each). The CDR3 spans 16 residues. V lost 3 bases, J lost 0 bases, and 15 bases lay in between. Germline V CDR1 and CDR2: MNHEY, SVGEGT. The CDR3 nucleotides read TGTGCCAGCAGTTATCGGGACGGCTACCACTCCTACGAGCAGTACTTC. Translating gives CASSYRDGYHSYEQYF.